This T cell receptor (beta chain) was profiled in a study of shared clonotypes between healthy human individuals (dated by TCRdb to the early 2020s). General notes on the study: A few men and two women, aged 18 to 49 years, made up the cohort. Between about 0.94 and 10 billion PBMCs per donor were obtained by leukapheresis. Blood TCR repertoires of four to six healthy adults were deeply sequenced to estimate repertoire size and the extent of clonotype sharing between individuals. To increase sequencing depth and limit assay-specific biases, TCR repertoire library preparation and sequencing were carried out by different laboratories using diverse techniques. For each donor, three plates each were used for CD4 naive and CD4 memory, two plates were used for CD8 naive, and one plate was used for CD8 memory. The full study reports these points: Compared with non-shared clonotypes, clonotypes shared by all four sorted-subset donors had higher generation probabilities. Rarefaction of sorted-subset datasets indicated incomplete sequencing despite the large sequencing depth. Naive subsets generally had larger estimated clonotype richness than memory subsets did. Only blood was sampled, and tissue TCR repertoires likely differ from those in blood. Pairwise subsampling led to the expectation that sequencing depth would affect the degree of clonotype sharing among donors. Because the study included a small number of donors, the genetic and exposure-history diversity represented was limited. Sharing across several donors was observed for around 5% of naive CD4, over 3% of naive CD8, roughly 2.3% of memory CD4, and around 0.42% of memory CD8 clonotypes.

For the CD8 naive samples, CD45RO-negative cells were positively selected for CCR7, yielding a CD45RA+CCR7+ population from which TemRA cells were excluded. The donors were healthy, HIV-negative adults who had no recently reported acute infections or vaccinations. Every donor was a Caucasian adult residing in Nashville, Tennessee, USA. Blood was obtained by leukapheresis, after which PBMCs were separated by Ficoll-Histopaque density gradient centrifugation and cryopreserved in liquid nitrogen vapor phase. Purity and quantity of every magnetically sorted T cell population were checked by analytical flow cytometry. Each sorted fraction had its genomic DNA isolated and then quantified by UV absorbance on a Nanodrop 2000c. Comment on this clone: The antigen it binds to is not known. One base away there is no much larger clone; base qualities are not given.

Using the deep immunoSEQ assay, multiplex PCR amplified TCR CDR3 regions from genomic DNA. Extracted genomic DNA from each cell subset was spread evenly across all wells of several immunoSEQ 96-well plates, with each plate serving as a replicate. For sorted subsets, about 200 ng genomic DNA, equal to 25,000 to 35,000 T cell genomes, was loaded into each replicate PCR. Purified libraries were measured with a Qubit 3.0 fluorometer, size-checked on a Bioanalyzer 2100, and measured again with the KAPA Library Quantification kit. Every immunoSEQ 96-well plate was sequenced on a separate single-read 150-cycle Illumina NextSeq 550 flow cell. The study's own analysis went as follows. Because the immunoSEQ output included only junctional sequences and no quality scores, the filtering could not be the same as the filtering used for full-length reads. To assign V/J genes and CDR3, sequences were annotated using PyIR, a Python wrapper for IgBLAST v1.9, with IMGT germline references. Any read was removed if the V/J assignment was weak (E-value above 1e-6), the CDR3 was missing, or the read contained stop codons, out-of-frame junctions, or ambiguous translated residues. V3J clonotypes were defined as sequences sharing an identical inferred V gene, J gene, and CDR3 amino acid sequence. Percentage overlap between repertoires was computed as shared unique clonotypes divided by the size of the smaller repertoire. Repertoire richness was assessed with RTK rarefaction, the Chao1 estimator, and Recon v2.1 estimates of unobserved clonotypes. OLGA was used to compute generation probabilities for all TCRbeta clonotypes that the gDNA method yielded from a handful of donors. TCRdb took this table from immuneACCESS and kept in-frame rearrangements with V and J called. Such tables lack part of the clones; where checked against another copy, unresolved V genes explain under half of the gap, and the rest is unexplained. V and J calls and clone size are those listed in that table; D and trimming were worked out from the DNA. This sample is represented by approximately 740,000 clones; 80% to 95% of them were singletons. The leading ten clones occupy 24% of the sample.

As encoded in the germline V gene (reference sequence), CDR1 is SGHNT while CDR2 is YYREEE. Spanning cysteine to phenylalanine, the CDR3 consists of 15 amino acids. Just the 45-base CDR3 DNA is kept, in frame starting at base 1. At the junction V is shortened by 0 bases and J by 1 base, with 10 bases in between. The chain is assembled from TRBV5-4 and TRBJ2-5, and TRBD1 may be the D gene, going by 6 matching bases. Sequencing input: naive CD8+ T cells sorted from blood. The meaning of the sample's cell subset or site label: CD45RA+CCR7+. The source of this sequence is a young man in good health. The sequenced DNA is TGTGCCAGCAGCTTGGGGGACACAAGCCAAGAGACCCAGTACTTC. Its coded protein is CASSLGDTSQETQYF.